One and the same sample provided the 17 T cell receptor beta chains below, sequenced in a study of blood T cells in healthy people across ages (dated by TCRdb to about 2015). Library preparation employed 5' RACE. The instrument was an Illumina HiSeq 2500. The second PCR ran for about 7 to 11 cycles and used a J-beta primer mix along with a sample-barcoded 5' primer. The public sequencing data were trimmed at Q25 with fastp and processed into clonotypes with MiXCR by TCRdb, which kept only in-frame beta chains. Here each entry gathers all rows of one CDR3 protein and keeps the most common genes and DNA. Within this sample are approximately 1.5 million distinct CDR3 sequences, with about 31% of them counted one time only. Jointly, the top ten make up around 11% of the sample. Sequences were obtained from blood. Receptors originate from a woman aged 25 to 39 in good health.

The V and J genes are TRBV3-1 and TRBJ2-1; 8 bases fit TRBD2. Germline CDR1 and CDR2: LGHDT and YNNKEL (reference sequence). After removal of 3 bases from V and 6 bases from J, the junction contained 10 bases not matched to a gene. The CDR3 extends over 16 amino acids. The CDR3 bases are TGTGCCAGCAGCCAGCTCAGGACTAGCTGGGGCAATGAGCAGTTCTTC. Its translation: CASSQLRTSWGNEQFF.

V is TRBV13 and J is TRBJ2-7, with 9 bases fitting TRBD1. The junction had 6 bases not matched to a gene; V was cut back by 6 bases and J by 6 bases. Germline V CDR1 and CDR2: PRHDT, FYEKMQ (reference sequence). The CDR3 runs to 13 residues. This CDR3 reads CASRRDRVGEQYF. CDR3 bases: TGTGCCAGCAGACGGGACAGGGTAGGCGAGCAGTACTTC.

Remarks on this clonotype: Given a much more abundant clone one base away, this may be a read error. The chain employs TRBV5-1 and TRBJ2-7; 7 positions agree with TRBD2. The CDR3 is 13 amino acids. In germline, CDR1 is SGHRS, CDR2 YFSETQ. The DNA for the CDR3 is TGCACCAGCAGCTTGACCGGGGGGAGCGAGCAGTACTTC. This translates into CTSSLTGGSEQYF.

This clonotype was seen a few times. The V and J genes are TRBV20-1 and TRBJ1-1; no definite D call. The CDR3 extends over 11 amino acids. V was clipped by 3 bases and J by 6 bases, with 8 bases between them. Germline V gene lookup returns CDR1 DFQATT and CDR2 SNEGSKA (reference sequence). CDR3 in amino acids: CSASTQPEAFF. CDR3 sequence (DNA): TGCAGTGCTAGCACACAGCCTGAAGCTTTCTTT.

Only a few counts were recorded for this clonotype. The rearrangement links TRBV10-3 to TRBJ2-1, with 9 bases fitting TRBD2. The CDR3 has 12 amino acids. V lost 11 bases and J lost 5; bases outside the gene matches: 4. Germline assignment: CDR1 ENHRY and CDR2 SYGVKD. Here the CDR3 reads CAVAGEDNEQFF. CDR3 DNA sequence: TGTGCCGTAGCGGGAGAAGACAATGAGCAGTTCTTC.

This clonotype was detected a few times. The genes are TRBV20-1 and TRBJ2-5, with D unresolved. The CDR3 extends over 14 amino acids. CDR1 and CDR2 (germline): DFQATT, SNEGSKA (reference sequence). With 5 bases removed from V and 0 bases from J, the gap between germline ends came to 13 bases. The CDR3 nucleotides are TGCAGTGCTGCCTATAGGTCCGACCAAGAGACCCAGTACTTC. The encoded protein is CSAAYRSDQETQYF.

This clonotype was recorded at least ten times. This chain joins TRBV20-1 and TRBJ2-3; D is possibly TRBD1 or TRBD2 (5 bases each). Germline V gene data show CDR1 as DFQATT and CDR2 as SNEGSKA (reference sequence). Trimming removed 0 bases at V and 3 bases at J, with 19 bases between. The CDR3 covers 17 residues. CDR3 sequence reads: CSARDPLAGRVTDTQYF. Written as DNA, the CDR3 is TGCAGTGCTAGAGATCCCCTAGCAGGGAGAGTAACAGATACGCAGTATTTT.

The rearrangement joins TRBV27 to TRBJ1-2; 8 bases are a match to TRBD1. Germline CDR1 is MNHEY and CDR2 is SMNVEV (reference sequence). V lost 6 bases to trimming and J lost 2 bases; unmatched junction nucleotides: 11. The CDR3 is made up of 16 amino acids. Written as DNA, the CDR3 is TGTGCCAGCAGCCCCTTCCCCAGGGGGCTAAACTATGGCTACACCTTC. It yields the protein CASSPFPRGLNYGYTF.

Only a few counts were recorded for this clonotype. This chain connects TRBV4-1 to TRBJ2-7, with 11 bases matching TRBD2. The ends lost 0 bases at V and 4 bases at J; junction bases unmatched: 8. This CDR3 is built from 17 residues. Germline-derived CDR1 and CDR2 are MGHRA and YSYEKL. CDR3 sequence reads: CASSQDGTSGRPYEQYF. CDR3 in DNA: TGCGCCAGCAGCCAAGATGGGACTAGCGGTCGACCATACGAGCAGTACTTC.

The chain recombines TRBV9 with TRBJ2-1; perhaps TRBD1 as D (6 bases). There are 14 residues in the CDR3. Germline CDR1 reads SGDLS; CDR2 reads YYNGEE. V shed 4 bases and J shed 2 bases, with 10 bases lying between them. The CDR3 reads CASSPRDTYNEQFF. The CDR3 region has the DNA TGTGCCAGCAGCCCCCGGGACACCTACAATGAGCAGTTCTTC.

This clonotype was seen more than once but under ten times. As DNA, the CDR3 is TGCGCCAGCAGCTTGGTAGGTAGACCCAATGAGCAGTTCTTC. This codes for CASSLVGRPNEQFF. V is TRBV5-1 and J is TRBJ2-1; D uncertain. Germline V gene lookup returns CDR1 SGHRS and CDR2 YFSETQ. Between the trimmed V and J ends, which lost 0 bases and 6 bases, there was a span of 10 bases. The CDR3 contains 14 residues.

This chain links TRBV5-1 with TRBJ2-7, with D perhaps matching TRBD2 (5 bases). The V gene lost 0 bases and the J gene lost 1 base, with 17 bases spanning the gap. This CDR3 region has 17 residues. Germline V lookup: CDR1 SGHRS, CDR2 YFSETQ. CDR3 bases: TGCGCCAGCAGCTTGGTAGGAGGCAGCGTTTTTTCCTACGAGCAGTACTTC. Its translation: CASSLVGGSVFSYEQYF.

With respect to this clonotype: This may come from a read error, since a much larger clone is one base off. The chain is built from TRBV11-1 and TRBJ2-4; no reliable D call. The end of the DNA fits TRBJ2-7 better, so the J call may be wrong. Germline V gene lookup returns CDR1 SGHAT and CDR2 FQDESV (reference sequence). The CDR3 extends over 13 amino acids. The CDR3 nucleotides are TGTGCCAGCTCTGTACCGATGGCCTACGAGCAGTACTTC. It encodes CASSVPMAYEQYF.

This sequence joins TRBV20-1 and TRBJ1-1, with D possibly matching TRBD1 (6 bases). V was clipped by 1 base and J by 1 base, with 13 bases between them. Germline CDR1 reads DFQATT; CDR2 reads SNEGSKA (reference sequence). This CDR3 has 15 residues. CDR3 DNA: TGCAGTGCTAGAGGCCAGGGGCTAGAGAACACTGAAGCTTTCTTT. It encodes CSARGQGLENTEAFF.

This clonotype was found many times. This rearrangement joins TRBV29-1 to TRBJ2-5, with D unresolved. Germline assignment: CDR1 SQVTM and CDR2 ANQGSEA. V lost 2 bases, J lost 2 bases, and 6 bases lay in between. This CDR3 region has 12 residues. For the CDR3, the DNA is TGCAGCGTTGAACCTCCGCAAGAGACCCAGTACTTC. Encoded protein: CSVEPPQETQYF.

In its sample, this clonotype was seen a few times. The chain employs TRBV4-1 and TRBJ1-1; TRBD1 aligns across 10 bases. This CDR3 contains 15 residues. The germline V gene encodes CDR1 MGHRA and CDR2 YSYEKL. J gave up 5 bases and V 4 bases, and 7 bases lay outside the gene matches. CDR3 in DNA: TGCGCCAGCAGCCGGACGGACAGGGGGAGTACTGAAGCTTTCTTT. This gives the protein CASSRTDRGSTEAFF.

CDR3 nucleotides: TGCAGTGCTACCCGGATGGGGGGAGTCAGAGATACGCAGTATTTT. Translated: CSATRMGGVRDTQYF. The V gene is TRBV20-1, the J gene TRBJ2-3; maybe TRBD2 (6 bases). The CDR3 runs 15 residues. Germline CDR1 is DFQATT and CDR2 is SNEGSKA (reference sequence). The V and J ends lost 4 bases and 5 bases respectively, with 19 bases between them.